The 24 T cell receptor beta chains presented below share a single source sample, sequenced in a study of tumor-infiltrating lymphocytes in primary liver carcinoma (dated by TCRdb to about 2017). The sequencer was an Illumina HiSeq 2500. Using a constant-region primer and ProtoScript II reverse transcriptase, TCRbeta-specific cDNA was reverse-transcribed from around 500 ng total RNA. TCRbeta libraries were built with three nested multiplex PCR rounds, a slightly modified ARM-PCR procedure. Each of the first two PCR rounds ran for around 11 cycles and used multiplex TRBV1-TRBV30 forward primers together with a Cbeta reverse primer. TCRdb ran its own pipeline on the public reads, namely fastp trimming at Q25 and MiXCR clone calling, and kept in-frame beta chains. Entries that share a CDR3 protein sequence are merged under the most common genes and DNA. For this sample the table gives almost 200,000 distinct CDR3 sequences, of which approximately 65% were detected only once. 6% to 8.5% of the sample is taken by the ten largest.

TRIzol reagent was used to extract blood RNA from unsorted whole blood, while the DNeasy Blood & Tissue kit provided the germline DNA. Sequencing was performed on peripheral blood. These TCRs come from an older woman with primary liver carcinoma and hepatitis B virus infection.

Points on this clonotype: This may be a read error, as it is one base from a much larger clone. Since the CDR3 does not end with the conserved phenylalanine or tryptophan, this likely comes from a read error. The V gene is TRBV5-4, the J gene TRBJ2-7; 7 bases map to TRBD1. Trimming removed 4 bases from V and 2 bases from J; junction bases left unmatched: 9. This CDR3 has 15 amino acids. CDR1 SGHNT and CDR2 YYREEE come from the germline V gene (reference sequence). This chain's CDR3 is CASSPRDSPTYEQYL. The CDR3 region has the DNA TGTGCCAGCAGCCCCAGGGACAGCCCGACCTACGAGCAGTACCTC.

Concerning this clonotype: A much larger clonotype is one base distant, so this may be a read error. No conserved phenylalanine or tryptophan ends this CDR3, so it is likely a read error. The genes are TRBV4-1 and TRBJ2-1; 10 bases match TRBD2. Germline CDR1 and CDR2: MGHRA and YSYEKL. After removal of 4 bases from V and 6 bases from J, the junction contained 12 bases not matched to a gene. The CDR3 is 17 amino acids. CDR3 coding DNA: TGCGCCAGCAGCCGATCCCCACTAGCGGGATTGGGCAATGAGCAGTTCTTA. This sequence encodes CASSRSPLAGLGNEQFL.

This chain connects TRBV11-3 to TRBJ2-1, with TRBD2 as a possible D gene (6 bases). Germline CDR1 and CDR2: SGHNT and YENEEA. Trimming stripped 3 bases from V and 8 bases from J, with 14 bases between. The CDR3 extends over 14 amino acids. For the CDR3, the DNA is TGTGCCAGCAGCTTGACTAGTATTATCGATGAGCAGTTCTTC. The encoded protein is CASSLTSIIDEQFF. Full variable domain (remainder filled in from reference TRBV11-3 and TRBJ2-1): EAGVVQSPRYKIIEKKQPVAFWCNPISGHNTLYWYLQNLGQGPELLIRYENEEAVDDSQLPKDRFSAERLKGVDSTLKIQPAELGDSAVYLCASSLTSIIDEQFFGPGTRLTVL.

This clonotype was counted only a few times. The V gene is TRBV7-9, the J gene TRBJ2-1; 7 nucleotides agree with TRBD1. The CDR3 length is 16 residues. V lost 1 base, J lost 8 bases, and 11 bases stayed unmatched. The germline V gene encodes CDR1 SEHNR and CDR2 FQNEAQ (reference sequence). CDR3 in amino acids: CASSLGWTGPGDEQFF. CDR3 nucleotide sequence: TGTGCCAGCAGCTTAGGTTGGACAGGCCCTGGGGATGAGCAGTTCTTC.

Points on this clonotype: The junction departs from germline at one end; a sequencing error may be responsible. V usage is TRBV11-2 and J usage is TRBJ2-5; TRBD2 matches at 7 bases. The CDR3 runs 14 residues. Germline V gives CDR1 SGHAT, CDR2 FQNNGV. The CDR3: CVSSSAKWEGTQYF. Here the CDR3 DNA reads TGTGTCAGCAGCTCCGCCAAGTGGGAGGGAACCCAGTACTTC.

Comment on this clonotype: Mismatch with germline at one junction end may stem from a read error. The chain recombines TRBV14 with TRBJ2-1, with 11 bases fitting TRBD2. The CDR3 covers 15 residues. Per the germline V gene, CDR1 is SGHDN and CDR2 is FVKESK. CDR3 loop: CASNQATSGSYRQFF. As DNA, the CDR3 is TGTGCCAGCAACCAAGCCACTAGCGGGAGCTATAGGCAGTTCTTC.

The chain has TRBV5-4 and TRBJ2-1; D assignment may be TRBD1 or TRBD2 (6 bases each). The CDR3 runs to 15 residues. Germline V CDR1 and CDR2: SGHNT, YYREEE (reference sequence). V lost 0 bases, J lost 8 bases, and 15 bases lay in between. CDR3 nucleotide sequence: TGTGCCAGCAGCTTGGCCGGGGGCTCTTACGATGAGCAGTTCTTC. This encodes CASSLAGGSYDEQFF. The full variable domain, in which reference TRBV5-4 and TRBJ2-1 provide the parts outside the CDR3, is ETGVTQSPTHLIKTRGQQVTLRCSSQSGHNTVSWYQQALGQGPQFIFQYYREEENGRGNFPPRFSGLQFPNYSSELNVNALELDDSALYLCASSLAGGSYDEQFFGPGTRLTVL.

Note on this clonotype: As the CDR3 is not closed by the conserved phenylalanine or tryptophan, this likely results from a read error. The DNA is left out, because the CDR3 cannot be placed on it with certainty; the CDR3 is given as TCRdb lists it. The chain is built from TRBV11-2 and TRBJ2-7; the DNA was not compared with TRBD1, the D call given in the table. From its first to its last residue, the CDR3 has 12 amino acids. Germline CDR1 is SGHAT and CDR2 is FQNNGV. CDR3 sequence: CASSQTGSEQYS.

There are many counts of this clonotype. The chain recombines TRBV5-1 with TRBJ1-1; 7 bases line up with TRBD1. The trim removed 1 base at V and 3 bases at J, leaving 6 bases unmatched. CDR1 is SGHRS, CDR2 YFSETQ, per germline. The CDR3 extends over 15 amino acids. The CDR3 nucleotides are TGCGCCAGCAGCTTGACGGGACAGCAATACACTGAAGCTTTCTTT. Its translation is CASSLTGQQYTEAFF.

This clonotype was picked up one time. The chain has TRBV28 and TRBJ2-4, with a tentative D call TRBD1 (6 bases). V was clipped by 7 bases and J by 0 bases, with 16 bases between them. The length of the CDR3 is 16 residues. CDR1 is MDHEN and CDR2 is SYDVKM in the germline V gene. The CDR3 coding sequence is TGTGCCAGCACCTCGGGACAAATCGGAGCCAAAAACATTCAGTACTTC. Translating it yields CASTSGQIGAKNIQYF.

This clonotype was seen repeatedly, ten times or more. This sequence joins TRBV10-3 and TRBJ2-5; D remains ambiguous. Trimming stripped 2 bases from V and 5 bases from J, with 3 bases between. Germline CDR1 reads ENHRY; CDR2 reads SYGVKD. The CDR3 loop spans 11 amino acids. The CDR3 DNA is TGTGCCATCAGTGAGGCGGAGACCCAGTACTTC. It encodes CAISEAETQYF.

Note on this clonotype: It may be a read error: a sequence one base away is much more abundant. Written as DNA, the CDR3 is TGTGCCAGCAGCCGAACGGGACTAAACAATGAGCAGTTCTTC. This codes for CASSRTGLNNEQFF. V and J are TRBV4-2 and TRBJ2-1; TRBD2 matches 7 bases. The CDR3 totals 14 residues. Losses at the gene ends were 4 bases for V and 5 bases for J; bases not matched to a gene: 5. The germline V gene encodes CDR1 LGHNA and CDR2 YNFKEQ.

This clonotype has a count of ten or more. The V call is TRBV7-9, the J call TRBJ2-1, with 9 positions matching TRBD1. Germline V gene lookup returns CDR1 SEHNR and CDR2 FQNEAQ (reference sequence). The J segment lost 5 bases and the V segment lost 4 bases, leaving 3 bases of the junction unmatched. There are 14 residues in the CDR3. CDR3 sequence reads: CASSSGTGNNEQFF. Here the CDR3 DNA reads TGTGCCAGCAGCTCCGGGACAGGGAACAATGAGCAGTTCTTC.

This clonotype was observed many times. This chain links TRBV4-1 with TRBJ2-3; perhaps TRBD1 as D (5 bases). V gave up 2 bases and J gave up 0 bases, with 15 bases separating them. Per germline, CDR1 MGHRA and CDR2 YSYEKL. The CDR3 has 17 amino acids. CDR3 sequence (DNA): TGCGCCAGCAGCCAACTCCCCGGACATCCTAGCACAGATACGCAGTATTTT. Its protein product is CASSQLPGHPSTDTQYF.

The table lists this clonotype with a few counts. This chain joins TRBV28 and TRBJ1-2, with D possibly being TRBD1 (5 bases). Germline values: CDR1 MDHEN, CDR2 SYDVKM. This CDR3 has 13 residues. The germline V and J ends were trimmed by 5 bases and 4 bases, with 11 bases remaining between them. CDR3 coding DNA: TGTGCCAGCAGTATTCGGAGGGGCTATGGCTACACCTTC. It encodes CASSIRRGYGYTF.

This clonotype occurred many times. V and J are TRBV12-3 or TRBV12-4 and TRBJ1-1; perhaps TRBD1 as D (6 bases). This CDR3 spans 13 amino acids. Trimming took off 4 bases at V and 7 bases at J, with 13 bases between the two ends. The CDR3 protein is CASSSRGRIEAFF. The CDR3 DNA reads TGTGCCAGCAGTTCCAGGGGCCGAATTGAAGCTTTCTTT.

The chain recombines TRBV12-3 or TRBV12-4 with TRBJ1-5, with D possibly TRBD1 on 6 matching bases. The CDR3 covers 19 residues. V was cut by 1 base and J by 1 base, with 20 bases left in between. As DNA, the CDR3 is TGTGCCAGCAGTTTAGTGGGGGGCGGAGGGGATTGGAGCAATCAGCCCCAGCATTTT. Residues: CASSLVGGGGDWSNQPQHF.

Note on this clonotype: The junction does not match germline at one end; this may be a read error. The chain employs TRBV11-2 and TRBJ1-1; tentatively, D is TRBD1 (6 bases). CDR3 length: 14 residues. Looked up from germline, CDR1 is SGHAT and CDR2 is FQNNGV. The CDR3 is CASSFRDRYTEAFF. Here the CDR3 DNA reads TGTGCCAGCAGCTTTAGAGACAGGTACACAGAAGCTTTCTTT.

This clonotype has at least ten counts. The chain recombines TRBV12-3 or TRBV12-4 with TRBJ2-7; the D gene could be TRBD1 or TRBD2 (6 bases each). Trimming removed 3 bases at V and 2 bases at J, with 11 bases between. CDR3 length equals 14 residues. As DNA, the CDR3 is TGTGCCAGCAGTTTGGGAGGACAGCCCTACGAGCAGTACTTC. As protein: CASSLGGQPYEQYF.

About this clonotype: One junction end disagrees with the germline gene, perhaps due to a read error. The chain has TRBV11-2 and TRBJ2-1; the D gene is possibly TRBD2 (5 bases). This CDR3 is built from 15 residues. Germline values: CDR1 SGHAT, CDR2 FQNNGV. Here the CDR3 reads CASSLEPAAHEEQFF. Written as DNA, the CDR3 is TGTGCCAGCAGCTTAGAACCAGCGGCGCACGAAGAGCAATTCTTC. Drawing the rest from reference TRBV11-2 and TRBJ2-1, the complete variable domain is EAGVAQSPRYKIIEKRQSVAFWCNPISGHATLYWYQQILGQGPKLLIQFQNNGVVDDSQLPKDRFSAERLKGVDSTLKIQPAKLEDSAVYLCASSLEPAAHEEQFFGPGTRLTVL.

A remark on this clonotype: The junction differs from germline at one of its ends, possibly a read error. The V gene is TRBV11-2, the J gene TRBJ2-3, with D possibly matching TRBD2 (6 bases). Germline loops: CDR1 SGHAT, CDR2 FQNNGV. This CDR3 spans 16 amino acids. The CDR3 region is CASSSELRRAVDMQYF. DNA for the CDR3: TGTGCCAGCAGCTCAGAACTCAGGAGGGCCGTAGATATGCAGTATTTT.

This clonotype was counted at least ten times. This chain connects TRBV6-1 to TRBJ2-1; 15 bases map to TRBD2. CDR1 MNHNS and CDR2 SASEGT come from the germline V gene. The CDR3 contains 16 residues. The V gene end was trimmed by 6 bases and the J gene end by 9 bases; junction bases not matched to a gene: 9. CDR3 DNA: TGTGCCAGCAGAGAACAACCGGGACTAGCGGGAGGTGAGCAGTTCTTC. This translates into CASREQPGLAGGEQFF.

On this clonotype: This may arise from a read error, as a much more abundant clone is one base away. The rearrangement uses TRBV5-6 and TRBJ2-3; weak D call: TRBD2 (5 bases). The CDR3 runs to 14 residues. Germline V gene data show CDR1 as SGHDT and CDR2 as YYEEEE. Written as DNA, the CDR3 is TGTGCCAACAGCCGCCTTGACTCCAAGGAGGTGCAGTATTTT. Translation gives CANSRLDSKEVQYF.

As for this clonotype: A much larger clone sits a single nucleotide away, making a read error possible. The chain is built from TRBV6-1 and TRBJ2-1; D is perhaps TRBD2 (6 bases). Per germline, CDR1 MNHNS and CDR2 SASEGT. V dropped 6 bases and J dropped 11 bases, with 17 bases sitting between them. CDR3 length equals 13 residues. The CDR3 coding sequence is TGTGCCAGCAGGTACTCACAGGACTATAAGCAGTTCTTC. This translates into CASRYSQDYKQFF.